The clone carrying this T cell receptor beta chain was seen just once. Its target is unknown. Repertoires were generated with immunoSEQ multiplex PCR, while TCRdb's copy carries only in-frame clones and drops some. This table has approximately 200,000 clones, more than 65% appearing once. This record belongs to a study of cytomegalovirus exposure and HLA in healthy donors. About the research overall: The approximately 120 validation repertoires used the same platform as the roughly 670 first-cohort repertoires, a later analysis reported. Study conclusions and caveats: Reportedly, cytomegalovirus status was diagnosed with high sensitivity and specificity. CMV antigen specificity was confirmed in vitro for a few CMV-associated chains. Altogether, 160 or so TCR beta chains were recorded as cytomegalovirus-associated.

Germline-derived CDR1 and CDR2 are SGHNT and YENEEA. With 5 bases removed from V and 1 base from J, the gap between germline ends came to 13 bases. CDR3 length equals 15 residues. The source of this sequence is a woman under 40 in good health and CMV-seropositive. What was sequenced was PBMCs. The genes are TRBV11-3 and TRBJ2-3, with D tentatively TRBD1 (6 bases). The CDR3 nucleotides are TGTGCCAGCAGCCAGGGGCACTTCCGCACAGATACGCAGTATTTT. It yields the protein CASSQGHFRTDTQYF. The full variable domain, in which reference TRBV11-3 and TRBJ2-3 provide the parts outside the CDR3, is EAGVVQSPRYKIIEKKQPVAFWCNPISGHNTLYWYLQNLGQGPELLIRYENEEAVDDSQLPKDRFSAERLKGVDSTLKIQPAELGDSAVYLCASSQGHFRTDTQYFGPGTRLTVL.